This T cell receptor beta chain was profiled in a study of T cell responses to AZD1222 COVID-19 vaccine. Study-wide results and caveats: After the peak T cell response, and only then, were repertoires sampled. Clonal diversity may have been underestimated in mostly white British donors. Of spike-specific TCRs, nearly half reportedly target regions left unmutated in variants.

Sequencing was performed with immunoSEQ multiplex PCR; in TCRdb, only in-frame clones are kept and a portion is missing. Of roughly 200,000 clones listed, roughly nine tenths are singletons. As concerns this clone: Its target is not known.

The CDR3 extends over 14 amino acids. Germline V CDR1 and CDR2: MGHRA, YSYEKL. The V and J ends lost 0 bases and 4 bases respectively, with 7 bases between them. The TCR was taken from an adult who received the AZD1222 COVID-19 vaccine. J is TRBJ2-1 and V is TRBV4-1; D unresolved. The material sequenced was peripheral blood, taken 28 days after the second AZD1222 dose. The CDR3 loop is CASSQDRSYNEQFF. The CDR3 nucleotides are TGCGCCAGCAGCCAAGATCGAAGTTACAATGAGCAGTTCTTC.